This T cell receptor (beta chain) was recovered during a study of cytomegalovirus exposure and HLA in healthy donors. Study information: Approximately 80 million unique TCRs, all from HLA-typed donors, were included in an early release of the data. General study points: A later analysis showed that HLA-associated TCR beta chains had undergone more clonal expansion than equally common others.

This CDR3 contains 15 residues. This PCR relied on a set of 60 Vbeta primers and 13 Jbeta primers. The repertoire was sequenced with immunoSEQ multiplex PCR; TCRdb's copy has only in-frame clones and lacks some. The table has about 160,000 clones, around four fifths seen once; the top ten hold around 1.3%. As regards this clone: Its cognate antigen is unknown.

The chain carries TRBV21-1 and TRBJ2-1; the DNA was not used to check the table's D call, TRBD2. TRBV21-1 is a known pseudogene. The sample consisted of PBMCs. This clonotype was sampled from a woman aged 45-65 years in good health and CMV-seronegative. The CDR3 sequence: CASSRLAISYNEQFF. For the CDR3, the DNA is TGTGCCAGCAGTCGACTAGCGATCTCCTACAATGAGCAGTTCTTC.